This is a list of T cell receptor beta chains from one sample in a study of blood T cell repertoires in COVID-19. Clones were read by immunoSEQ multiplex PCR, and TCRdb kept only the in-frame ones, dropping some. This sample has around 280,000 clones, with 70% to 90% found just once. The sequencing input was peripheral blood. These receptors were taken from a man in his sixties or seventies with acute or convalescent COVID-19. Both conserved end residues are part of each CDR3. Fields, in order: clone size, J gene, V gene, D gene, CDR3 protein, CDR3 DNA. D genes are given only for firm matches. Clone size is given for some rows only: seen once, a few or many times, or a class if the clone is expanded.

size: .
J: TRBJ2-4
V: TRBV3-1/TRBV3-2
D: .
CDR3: CASSQGARRLAKNIQYF
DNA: TGTGCCAGCAGCCAAGGAGCTAGGAGACTAGCCAAAAACATTCAGTACTTC

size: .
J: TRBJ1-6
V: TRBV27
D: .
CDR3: CASSFRAAQGSYNSPLHF
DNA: TGTGCCAGCAGTTTTAGGGCGGCACAGGGCTCCTATAATTCACCCCTCCACTTT

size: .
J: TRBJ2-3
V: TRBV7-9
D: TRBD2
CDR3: CASSRGEGDTQYF
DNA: TGTGCCAGCAGCAGAGGGGAGGGAGATACGCAGTATTTT

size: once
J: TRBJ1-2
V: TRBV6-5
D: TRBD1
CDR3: CASSLTGGASYGYTF
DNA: TGTGCCAGCAGCTTGACAGGGGGCGCCTCCTATGGCTACACCTTC

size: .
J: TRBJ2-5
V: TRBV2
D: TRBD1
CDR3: CASSPDRGLETQYF
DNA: TGTGCCAGCAGCCCCGACAGGGGTTTGGAGACCCAGTACTTC

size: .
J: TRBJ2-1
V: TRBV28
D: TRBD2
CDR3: CASSLSSGGSLYNEQFF
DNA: TGTGCCAGCAGCTTAAGTTCGGGGGGGAGCTTATACAATGAGCAGTTCTTC

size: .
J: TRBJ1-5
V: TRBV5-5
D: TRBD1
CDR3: CASSLGDRGQPQHF
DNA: TGTGCCAGCAGCTTGGGCGACAGGGGACAGCCCCAGCATTTT

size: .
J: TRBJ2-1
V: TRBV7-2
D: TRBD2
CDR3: CASSSLAGTSVHEQFF
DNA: TGTGCCAGCAGCTCCCTCGCCGGGACTAGCGTGCATGAGCAGTTCTTC

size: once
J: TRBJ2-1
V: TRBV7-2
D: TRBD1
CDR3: CASSLVGGSKYNEQFF
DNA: TGTGCCAGCAGCTTGGTAGGGGGCTCGAAGTACAATGAGCAGTTCTTC

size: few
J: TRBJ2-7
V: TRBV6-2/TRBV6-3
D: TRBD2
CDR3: CASSYSGLAGTYEQYF
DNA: TGTGCCAGCAGTTACTCAGGACTAGCGGGAACCTACGAGCAGTACTTC

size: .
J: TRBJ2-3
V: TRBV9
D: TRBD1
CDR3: CASSGGQGLADTQYF
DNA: TGTGCCAGCAGCGGCGGACAGGGCTTGGCAGATACGCAGTATTTT

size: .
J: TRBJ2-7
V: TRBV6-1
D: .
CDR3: CASSEGGRSYEQYF
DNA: TGTGCCAGCAGTGAGGGGGGGCGCTCCTACGAGCAGTACTTC

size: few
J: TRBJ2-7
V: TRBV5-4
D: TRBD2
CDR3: CASSASGRGYEQYF
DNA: TGTGCCAGCAGCGCGAGCGGGAGGGGGTACGAGCAGTACTTC

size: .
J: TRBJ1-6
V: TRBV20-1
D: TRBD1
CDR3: CSASKGTGNSPLHF
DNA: TGCAGTGCTAGTAAGGGGACAGGCAATTCACCCCTCCACTTT

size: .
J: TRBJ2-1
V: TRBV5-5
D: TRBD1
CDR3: CASSFGQGLNNEQFF
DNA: TGTGCCAGCAGCTTTGGACAGGGCCTAAACAATGAGCAGTTCTTC

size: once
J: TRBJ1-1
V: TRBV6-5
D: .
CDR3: CASSRNTEAFF
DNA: TGTGCCAGCAGCCGGAACACTGAAGCTTTCTTT

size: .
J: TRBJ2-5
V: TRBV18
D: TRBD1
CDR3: CASSPRTGEETQYF
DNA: TGTGCCAGCTCACCACGGACAGGGGAAGAGACCCAGTACTTC

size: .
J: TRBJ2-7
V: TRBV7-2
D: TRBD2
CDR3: CASSLRLAGHEQYF
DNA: TGTGCCAGCAGCTTACGTCTAGCGGGCCACGAGCAGTACTTC

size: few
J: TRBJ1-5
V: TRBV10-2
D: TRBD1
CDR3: CASRDRGRGQPQHF
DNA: TGCGCCAGCAGGGACAGGGGGAGGGGACAGCCCCAGCATTTT

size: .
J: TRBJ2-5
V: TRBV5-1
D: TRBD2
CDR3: CASSRGTSGTETQYF
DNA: TGCGCCAGCAGCCGGGGGACTAGCGGCACGGAGACCCAGTACTTC

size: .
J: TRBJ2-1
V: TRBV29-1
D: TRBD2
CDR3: CSVDSGLAGSDEQFF
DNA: TGCAGCGTTGATTCGGGACTAGCGGGATCCGATGAGCAGTTCTTC

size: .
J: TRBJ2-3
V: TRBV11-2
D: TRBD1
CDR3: CASSLSRGLDTQYF
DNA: TGTGCCAGCAGCTTATCGAGGGGGCTAGATACGCAGTATTTT

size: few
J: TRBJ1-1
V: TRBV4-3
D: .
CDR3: CASSQEIGSTEAFF
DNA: TGCGCCAGCAGCCAAGAGATAGGGAGCACTGAAGCTTTCTTT

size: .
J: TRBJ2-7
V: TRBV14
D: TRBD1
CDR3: CASSLGQNYEQYF
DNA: TGTGCCAGCAGCCTGGGACAGAACTACGAGCAGTACTTC